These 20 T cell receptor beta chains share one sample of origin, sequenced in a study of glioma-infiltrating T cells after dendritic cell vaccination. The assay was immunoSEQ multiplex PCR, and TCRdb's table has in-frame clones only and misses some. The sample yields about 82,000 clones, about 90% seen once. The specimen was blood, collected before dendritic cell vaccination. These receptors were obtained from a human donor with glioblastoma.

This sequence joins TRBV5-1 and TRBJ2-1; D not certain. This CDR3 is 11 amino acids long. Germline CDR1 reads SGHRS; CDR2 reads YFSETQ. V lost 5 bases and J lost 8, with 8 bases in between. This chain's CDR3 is CASSAYDEQFF. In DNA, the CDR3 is TGCGCCAGCAGTGCGTACGATGAGCAGTTCTTC.

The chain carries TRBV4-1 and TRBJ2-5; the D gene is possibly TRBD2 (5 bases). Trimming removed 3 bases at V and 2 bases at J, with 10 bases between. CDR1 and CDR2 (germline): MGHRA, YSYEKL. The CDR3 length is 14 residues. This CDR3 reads CASSQEDWQETQYF. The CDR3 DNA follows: TGCGCCAGCAGCCAGGAGGACTGGCAAGAGACCCAGTACTTC.

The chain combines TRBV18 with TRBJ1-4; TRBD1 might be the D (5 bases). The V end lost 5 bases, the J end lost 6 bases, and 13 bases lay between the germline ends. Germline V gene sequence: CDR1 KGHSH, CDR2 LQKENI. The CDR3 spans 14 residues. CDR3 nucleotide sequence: TGTGCCAGCTCATCAGGGACGGGAGATGAAAAACTGTTTTTT. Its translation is CASSSGTGDEKLFF.

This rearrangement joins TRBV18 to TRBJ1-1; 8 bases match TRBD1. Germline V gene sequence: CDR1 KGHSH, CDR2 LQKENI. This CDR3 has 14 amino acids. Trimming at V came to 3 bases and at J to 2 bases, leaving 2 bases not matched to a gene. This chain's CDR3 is CASSPQGANTEAFF. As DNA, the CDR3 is TGTGCCAGCTCACCCCAGGGGGCTAACACTGAAGCTTTCTTT.

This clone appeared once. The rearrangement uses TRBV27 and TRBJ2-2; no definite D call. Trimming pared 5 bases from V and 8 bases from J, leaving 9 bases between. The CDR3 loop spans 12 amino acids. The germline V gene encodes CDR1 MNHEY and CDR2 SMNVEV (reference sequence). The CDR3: CASSLLGGELFF. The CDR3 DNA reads TGTGCCAGCAGTCTCCTCGGGGGGGAGCTGTTTTTT.

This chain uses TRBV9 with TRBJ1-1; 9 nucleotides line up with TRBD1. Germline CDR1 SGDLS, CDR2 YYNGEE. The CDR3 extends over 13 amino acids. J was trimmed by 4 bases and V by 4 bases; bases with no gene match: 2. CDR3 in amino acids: CASSKTGGTEAFF. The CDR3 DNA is TGTGCCAGCAGCAAGACAGGGGGCACTGAAGCTTTCTTT.

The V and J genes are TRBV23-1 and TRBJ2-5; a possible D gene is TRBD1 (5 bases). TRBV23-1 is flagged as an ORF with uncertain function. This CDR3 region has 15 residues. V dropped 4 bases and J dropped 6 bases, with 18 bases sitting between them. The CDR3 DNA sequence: TGCGCCAGCAGTCCGAAGGACATTTCAAGACAGACCCAGTACTTC. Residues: CASSPKDISRQTQYF.

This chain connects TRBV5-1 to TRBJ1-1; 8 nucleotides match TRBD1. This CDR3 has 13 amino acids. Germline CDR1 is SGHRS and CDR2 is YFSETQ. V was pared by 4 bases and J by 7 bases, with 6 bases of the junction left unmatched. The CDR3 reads CASSPGTGLEAFF. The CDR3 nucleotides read TGCGCCAGCAGCCCCGGGACAGGACTTGAAGCTTTCTTT.

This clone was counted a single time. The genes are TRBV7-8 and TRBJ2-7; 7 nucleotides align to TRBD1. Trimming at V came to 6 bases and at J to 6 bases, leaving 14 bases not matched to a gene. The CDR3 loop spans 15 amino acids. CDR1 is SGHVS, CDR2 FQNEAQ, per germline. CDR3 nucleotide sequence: TGTGCCAGCAGTCAGTTAGTGACAGGGCTTTCCGAGCAGTACTTC. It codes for CASSQLVTGLSEQYF.

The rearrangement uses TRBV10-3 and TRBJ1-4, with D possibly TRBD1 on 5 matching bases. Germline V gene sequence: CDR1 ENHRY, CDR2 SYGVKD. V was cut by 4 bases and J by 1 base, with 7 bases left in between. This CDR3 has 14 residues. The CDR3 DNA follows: TGTGCCATCAGTGCTGACAGAACTAATGAAAAACTGTTTTTT. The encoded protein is CAISADRTNEKLFF.

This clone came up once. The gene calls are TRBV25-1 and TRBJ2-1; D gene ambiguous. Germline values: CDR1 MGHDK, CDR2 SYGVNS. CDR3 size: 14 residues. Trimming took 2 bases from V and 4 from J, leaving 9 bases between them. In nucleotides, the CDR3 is TGTGCCAGCAGTGAAGGAGAGACTTACAATGAGCAGTTCTTC. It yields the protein CASSEGETYNEQFF.

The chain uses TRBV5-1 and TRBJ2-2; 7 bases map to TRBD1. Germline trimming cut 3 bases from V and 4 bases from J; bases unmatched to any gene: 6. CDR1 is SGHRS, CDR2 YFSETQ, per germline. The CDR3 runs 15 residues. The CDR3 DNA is TGCGCCAGCAGCTCCCCGGGACAGTTCACCGGGGAGCTGTTTTTT. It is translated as CASSSPGQFTGELFF.

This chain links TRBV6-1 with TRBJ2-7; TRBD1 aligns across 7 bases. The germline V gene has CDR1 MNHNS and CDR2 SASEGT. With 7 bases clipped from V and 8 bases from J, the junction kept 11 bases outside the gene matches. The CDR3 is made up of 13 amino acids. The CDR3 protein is CASKPGQPYQQYF. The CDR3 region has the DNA TGTGCCAGCAAGCCGGGACAGCCGTACCAGCAGTACTTC.

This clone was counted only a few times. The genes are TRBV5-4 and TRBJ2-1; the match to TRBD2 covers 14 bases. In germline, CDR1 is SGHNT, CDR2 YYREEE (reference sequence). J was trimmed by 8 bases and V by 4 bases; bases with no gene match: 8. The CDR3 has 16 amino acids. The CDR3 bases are TGTGCCAGCAGCCCAGGGACTAGCGGGGGAGTCGATGAGCAGTTCTTC. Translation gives CASSPGTSGGVDEQFF.

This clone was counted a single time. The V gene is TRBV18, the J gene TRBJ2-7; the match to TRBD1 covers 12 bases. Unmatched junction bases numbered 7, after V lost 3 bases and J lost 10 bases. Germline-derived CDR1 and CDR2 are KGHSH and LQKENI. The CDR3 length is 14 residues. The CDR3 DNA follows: TGTGCCAGCTCACCCGGGACAGGGGGCGCTGGTCAGTACTTC. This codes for CASSPGTGGAGQYF. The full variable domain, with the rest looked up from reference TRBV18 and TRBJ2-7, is NAGVMQNPRHLVRRRGQEARLRCSPMKGHSHVYWYRQLPEEGLKFMVYLQKENIIDESGMPKERFSAEFPKEGPSILRIQQVVRGDSAAYFCASSPGTGGAGQYFGPGTRLTVT.

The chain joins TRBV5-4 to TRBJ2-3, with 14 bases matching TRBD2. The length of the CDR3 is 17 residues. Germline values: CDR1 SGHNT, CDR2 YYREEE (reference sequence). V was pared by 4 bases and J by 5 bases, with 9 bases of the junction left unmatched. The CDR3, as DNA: TGTGCCAGCAGCAAGGGACTAGCGGGGGCTCGGGGAGATACGCAGTATTTT. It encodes CASSKGLAGARGDTQYF.

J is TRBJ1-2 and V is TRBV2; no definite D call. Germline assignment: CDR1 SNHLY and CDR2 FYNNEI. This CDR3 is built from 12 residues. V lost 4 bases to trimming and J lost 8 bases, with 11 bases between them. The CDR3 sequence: CASSVGVAGYTF. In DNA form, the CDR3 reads TGTGCCAGCAGTGTCGGGGTTGCAGGCTACACCTTC.

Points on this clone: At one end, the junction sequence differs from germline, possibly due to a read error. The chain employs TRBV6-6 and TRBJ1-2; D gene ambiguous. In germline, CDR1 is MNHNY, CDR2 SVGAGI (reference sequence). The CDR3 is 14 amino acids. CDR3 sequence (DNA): TGTGCCAGCAGTTACGTGGTTGCTAACTATGGCTACCCCTTC. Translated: CASSYVVANYGYPF.

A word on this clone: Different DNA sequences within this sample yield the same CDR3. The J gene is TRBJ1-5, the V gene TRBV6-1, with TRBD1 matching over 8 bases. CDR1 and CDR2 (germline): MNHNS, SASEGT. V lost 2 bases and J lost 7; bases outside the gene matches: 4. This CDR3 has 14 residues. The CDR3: CASSEQGANQPQHF. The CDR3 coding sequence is TGTGCCAGCAGTGAACAGGGGGCTAACCAGCCCCAGCATTTT.

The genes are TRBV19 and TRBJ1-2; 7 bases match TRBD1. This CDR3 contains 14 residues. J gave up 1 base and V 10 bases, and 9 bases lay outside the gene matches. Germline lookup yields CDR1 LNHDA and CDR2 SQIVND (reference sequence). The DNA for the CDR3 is TGTGCCACCCAGGACAGGCAATATAACTATGGCTACACCTTC. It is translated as CATQDRQYNYGYTF.